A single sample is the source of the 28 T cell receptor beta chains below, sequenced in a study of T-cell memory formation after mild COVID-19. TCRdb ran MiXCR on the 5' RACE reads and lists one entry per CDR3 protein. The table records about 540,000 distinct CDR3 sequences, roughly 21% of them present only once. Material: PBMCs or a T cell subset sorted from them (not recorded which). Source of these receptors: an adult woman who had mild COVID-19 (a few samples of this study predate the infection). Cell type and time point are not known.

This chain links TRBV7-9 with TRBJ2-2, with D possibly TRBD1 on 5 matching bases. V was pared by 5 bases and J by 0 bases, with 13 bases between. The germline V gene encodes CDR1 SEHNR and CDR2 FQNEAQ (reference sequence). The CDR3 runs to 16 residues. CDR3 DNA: TGTGCCAGCAGCATTTACAGGTCTGCGAACACCGGGGAGCTGTTTTTT. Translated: CASSIYRSANTGELFF.

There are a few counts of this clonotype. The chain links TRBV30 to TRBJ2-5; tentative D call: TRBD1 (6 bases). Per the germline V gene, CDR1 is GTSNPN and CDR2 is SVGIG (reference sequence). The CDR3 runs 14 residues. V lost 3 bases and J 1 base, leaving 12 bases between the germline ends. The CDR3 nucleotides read TGTGCCTGGAGGCGAGGGGGACCCCAAGAGACCCAGTACTTC. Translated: CAWRRGGPQETQYF.

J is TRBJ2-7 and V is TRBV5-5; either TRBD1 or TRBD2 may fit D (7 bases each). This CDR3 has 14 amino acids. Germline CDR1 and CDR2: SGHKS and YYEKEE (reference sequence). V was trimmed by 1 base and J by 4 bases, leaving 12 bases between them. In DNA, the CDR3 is TGTGCCAGCAGCTTGAGCGGGACAGTATACGAGCAGTACTTC. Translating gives CASSLSGTVYEQYF.

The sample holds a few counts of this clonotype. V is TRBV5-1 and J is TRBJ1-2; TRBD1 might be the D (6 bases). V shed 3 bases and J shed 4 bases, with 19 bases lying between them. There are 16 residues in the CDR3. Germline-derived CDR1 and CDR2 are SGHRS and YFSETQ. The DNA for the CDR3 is TGCGCCAGCAGCTCTCAAGGGGGGGCCCTAAGCTATGGCTACACCTTC. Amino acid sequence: CASSSQGGALSYGYTF.

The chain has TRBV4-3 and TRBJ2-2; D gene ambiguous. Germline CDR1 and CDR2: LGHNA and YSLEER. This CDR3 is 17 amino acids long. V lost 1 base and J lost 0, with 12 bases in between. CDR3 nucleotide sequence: TGCGCCAGCAGCCAAGTACGGCAGCATTCGAACACCGGGGAGCTGTTTTTT. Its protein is CASSQVRQHSNTGELFF.

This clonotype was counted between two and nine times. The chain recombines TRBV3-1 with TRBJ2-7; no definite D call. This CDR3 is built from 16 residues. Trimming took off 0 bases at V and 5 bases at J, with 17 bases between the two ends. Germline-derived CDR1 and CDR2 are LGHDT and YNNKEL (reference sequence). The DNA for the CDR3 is TGTGCCAGCAGCCAAGATTTTTCAGGTCGGCAAGACGAGCAGTACTTC. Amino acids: CASSQDFSGRQDEQYF.

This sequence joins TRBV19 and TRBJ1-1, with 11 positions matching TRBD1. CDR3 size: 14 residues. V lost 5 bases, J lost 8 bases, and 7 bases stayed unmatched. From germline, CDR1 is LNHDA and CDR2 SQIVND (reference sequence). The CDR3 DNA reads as TGTGCCAGTAGTTGGACAGGGGGCGCAGGGGAAGCTTTCTTT. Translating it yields CASSWTGGAGEAFF.

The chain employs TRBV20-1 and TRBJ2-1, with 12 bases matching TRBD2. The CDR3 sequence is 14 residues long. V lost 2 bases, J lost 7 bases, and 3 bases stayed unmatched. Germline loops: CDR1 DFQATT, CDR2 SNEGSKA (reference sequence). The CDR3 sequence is CSARTSGRWNEQFF. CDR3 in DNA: TGCAGTGCTAGAACTAGCGGGAGGTGGAATGAGCAGTTCTTC.

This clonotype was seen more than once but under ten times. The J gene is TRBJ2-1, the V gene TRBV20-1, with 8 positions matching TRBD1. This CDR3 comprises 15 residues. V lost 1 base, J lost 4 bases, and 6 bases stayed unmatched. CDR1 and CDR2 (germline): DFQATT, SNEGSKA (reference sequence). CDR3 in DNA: TGCAGTGCTAGAGTATGGGGACAGGAGTACAATGAGCAGTTCTTC. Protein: CSARVWGQEYNEQFF.

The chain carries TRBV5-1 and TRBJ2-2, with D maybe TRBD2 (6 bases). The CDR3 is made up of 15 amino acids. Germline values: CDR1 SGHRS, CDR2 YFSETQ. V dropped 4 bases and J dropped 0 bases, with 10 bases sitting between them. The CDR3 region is CASSNRLANTGELFF. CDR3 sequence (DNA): TGCGCCAGCAGCAACCGACTAGCGAACACCGGGGAGCTGTTTTTT.

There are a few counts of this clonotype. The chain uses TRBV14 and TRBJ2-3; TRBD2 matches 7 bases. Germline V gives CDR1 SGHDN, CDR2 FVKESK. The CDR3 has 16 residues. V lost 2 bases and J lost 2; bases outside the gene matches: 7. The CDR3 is CASSQLAGASTDTQYF. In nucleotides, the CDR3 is TGTGCCAGCAGCCAACTGGCGGGAGCCTCCACAGATACGCAGTATTTT.

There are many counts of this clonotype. In nucleotides, the CDR3 is TGCGCCAGCAGCTTGGCCCCGGCTGGGTACGAGCAGTACTTC. Protein product: CASSLAPAGYEQYF. This rearrangement joins TRBV5-1 to TRBJ2-7; D is ambiguous. V lost 0 bases, J lost 4 bases, and 11 bases lay in between. The length of the CDR3 is 14 residues. The V gene's germline CDR1 is SGHRS and CDR2 YFSETQ.

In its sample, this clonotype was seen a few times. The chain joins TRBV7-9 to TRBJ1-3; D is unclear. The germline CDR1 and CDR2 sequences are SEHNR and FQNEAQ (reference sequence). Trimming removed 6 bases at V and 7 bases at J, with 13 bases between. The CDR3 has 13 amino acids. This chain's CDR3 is CASRSRGGNTIYF. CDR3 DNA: TGTGCCAGCAGATCCCGCGGTGGGAACACCATATATTTT.

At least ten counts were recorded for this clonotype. As DNA, the CDR3 is TGTGCCAGCAGTCTACGGGGACGGGAGGGAGAAAAACTGTTTTTT. Its translation: CASSLRGREGEKLFF. This sequence joins TRBV12-3 or TRBV12-4 and TRBJ1-4; D is possibly TRBD1 (5 bases). This CDR3 spans 15 amino acids. Trimming took off 5 bases at V and 8 bases at J, with 18 bases between the two ends.

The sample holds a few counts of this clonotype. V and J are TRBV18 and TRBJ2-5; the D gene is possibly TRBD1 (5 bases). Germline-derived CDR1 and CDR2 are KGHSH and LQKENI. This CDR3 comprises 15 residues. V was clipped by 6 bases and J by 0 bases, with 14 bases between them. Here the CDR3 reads CASSQGSQDQETQYF. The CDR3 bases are TGTGCCAGCTCCCAGGGTTCCCAAGACCAAGAGACCCAGTACTTC.

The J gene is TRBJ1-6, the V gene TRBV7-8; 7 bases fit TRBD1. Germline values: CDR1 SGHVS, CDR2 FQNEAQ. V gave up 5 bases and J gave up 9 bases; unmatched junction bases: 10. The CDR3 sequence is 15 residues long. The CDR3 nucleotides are TGTGCCAGCAGCCCGAATACAGGGGTGGTTTCACCCCTCCACTTT. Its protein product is CASSPNTGVVSPLHF.

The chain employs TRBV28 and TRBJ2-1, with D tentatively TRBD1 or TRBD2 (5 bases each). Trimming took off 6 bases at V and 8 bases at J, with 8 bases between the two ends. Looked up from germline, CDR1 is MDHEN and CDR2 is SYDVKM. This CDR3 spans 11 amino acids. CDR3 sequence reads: CASRRGYEQFF. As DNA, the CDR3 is TGTGCCAGCAGGAGGGGATATGAGCAGTTCTTC.

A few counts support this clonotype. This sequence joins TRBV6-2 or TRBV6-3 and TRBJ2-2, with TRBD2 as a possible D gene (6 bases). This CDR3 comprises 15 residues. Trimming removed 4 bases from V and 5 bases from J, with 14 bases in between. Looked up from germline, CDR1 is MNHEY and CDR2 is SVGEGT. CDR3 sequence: CASSSGGPETGELFF. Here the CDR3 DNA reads TGTGCCAGCAGTTCAGGAGGGCCGGAGACCGGGGAGCTGTTTTTT.

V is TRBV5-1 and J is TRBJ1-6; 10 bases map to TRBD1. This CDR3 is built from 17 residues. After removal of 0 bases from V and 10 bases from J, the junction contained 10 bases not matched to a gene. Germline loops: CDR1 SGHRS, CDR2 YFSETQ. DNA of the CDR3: TGCGCCAGCAGCTTGGGCGGGACAGGGGAGCGTAAGTCACCCCTCCACTTT. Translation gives CASSLGGTGERKSPLHF. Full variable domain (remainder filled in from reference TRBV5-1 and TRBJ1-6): KAGVTQTPRYLIKTRGQQVTLSCSPISGHRSVSWYQQTPGQGLQFLFEYFSETQRNKGNFPGRFSGRQFSNSRSEMNVSTLELGDSALYLCASSLGGTGERKSPLHFGNGTRLTVT.

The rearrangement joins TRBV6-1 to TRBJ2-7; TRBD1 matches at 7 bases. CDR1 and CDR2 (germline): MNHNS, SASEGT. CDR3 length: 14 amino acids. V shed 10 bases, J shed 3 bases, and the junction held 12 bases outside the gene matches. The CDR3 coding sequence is TGTGCCACCCTAGGGACAGCTCCCTTCTACGAGCAGTACTTC. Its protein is CATLGTAPFYEQYF.

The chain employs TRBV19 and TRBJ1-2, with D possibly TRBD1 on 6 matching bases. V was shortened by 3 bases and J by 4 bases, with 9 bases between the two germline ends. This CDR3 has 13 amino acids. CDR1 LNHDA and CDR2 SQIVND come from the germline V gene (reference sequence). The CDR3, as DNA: TGTGCCAGTAGTATCGGGGGCTTCTATGGCTACACCTTC. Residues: CASSIGGFYGYTF.

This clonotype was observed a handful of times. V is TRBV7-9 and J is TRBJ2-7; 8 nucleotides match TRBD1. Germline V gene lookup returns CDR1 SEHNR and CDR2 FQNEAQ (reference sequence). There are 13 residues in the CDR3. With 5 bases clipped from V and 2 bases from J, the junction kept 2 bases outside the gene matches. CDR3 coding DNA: TGTGCCAGCAGCACGGACAGGGCCTACGAGCAGTACTTC. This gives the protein CASSTDRAYEQYF.

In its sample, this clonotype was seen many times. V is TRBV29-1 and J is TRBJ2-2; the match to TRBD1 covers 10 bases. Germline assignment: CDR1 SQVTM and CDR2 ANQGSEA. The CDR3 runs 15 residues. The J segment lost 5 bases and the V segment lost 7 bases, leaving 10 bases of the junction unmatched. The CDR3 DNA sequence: TGCAGCGCTGCAACCGGGACAGGGGTTACCGGGGAGCTGTTTTTT. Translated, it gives CSAATGTGVTGELFF.

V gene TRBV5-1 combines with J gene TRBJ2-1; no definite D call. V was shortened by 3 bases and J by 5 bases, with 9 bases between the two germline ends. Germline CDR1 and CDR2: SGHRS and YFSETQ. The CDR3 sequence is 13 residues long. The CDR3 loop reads CASSSRTDNEQFF. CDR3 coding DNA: TGCGCCAGCAGCTCCAGGACGGACAATGAGCAGTTCTTC.

As DNA, the CDR3 is TGTGCCAGCAGTTTCACTTATGGGGATCAGCCCCAGCATTTT. It is translated as CASSFTYGDQPQHF. V gene TRBV6-6 combines with J gene TRBJ1-5; D is unresolved. Germline V lookup: CDR1 MNHNY, CDR2 SVGAGI (reference sequence). Between the trimmed V and J ends, which lost 4 bases and 5 bases, there was a span of 12 bases. The CDR3 is 14 residues long.

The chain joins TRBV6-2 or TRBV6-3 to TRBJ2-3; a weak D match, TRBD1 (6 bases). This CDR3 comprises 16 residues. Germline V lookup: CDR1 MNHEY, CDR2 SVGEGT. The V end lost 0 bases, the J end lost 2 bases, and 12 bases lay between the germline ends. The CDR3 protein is CASSYSRQGYTDTQYF. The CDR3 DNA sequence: TGTGCCAGCAGTTACTCGCGGCAGGGGTACACAGATACGCAGTATTTT.

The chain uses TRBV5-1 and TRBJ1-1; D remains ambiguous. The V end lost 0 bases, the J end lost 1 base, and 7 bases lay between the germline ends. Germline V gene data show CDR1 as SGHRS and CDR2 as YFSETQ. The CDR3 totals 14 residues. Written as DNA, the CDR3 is TGCGCCAGCAGCTTGGAAAATCGGAACACTGAAGCTTTCTTT. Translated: CASSLENRNTEAFF.

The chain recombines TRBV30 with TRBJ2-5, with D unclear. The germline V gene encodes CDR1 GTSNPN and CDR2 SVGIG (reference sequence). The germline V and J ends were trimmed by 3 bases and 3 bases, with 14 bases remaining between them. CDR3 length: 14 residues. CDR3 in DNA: TGTGCCTGGAGCGACGGCGACCTGGAAGAGACCCAGTACTTC. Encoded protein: CAWSDGDLEETQYF.